The 6 T cell receptor beta chains listed next were all sequenced from one sample in a study of blood T cell repertoires in COVID-19. Repertoires were generated with immunoSEQ multiplex PCR, while TCRdb's copy carries only in-frame clones and drops some. The sample lists around 310,000 clones, 85% to 90% seen once, with about 8.4% in the top ten. The sequenced sample consisted of PBMCs or T cells enriched from blood (not recorded which). The receptor set was obtained from a woman in her twenties or thirties who had recovered from COVID-19.

V usage is TRBV5-1 and J usage is TRBJ2-5; TRBD2 agrees at 13 bases. V dropped 4 bases and J dropped 5; count of bases not matched to a gene: 11. Germline V gene sequence: CDR1 SGHRS, CDR2 YFSETQ. The CDR3 extends over 17 amino acids. The DNA of the CDR3 is TGCGCCAGCAGCCTCGGACTAGCGGGAGTTATAGGGGAGACCCAGTACTTC. Translating gives CASSLGLAGVIGETQYF.

The rearrangement links TRBV29-1 to TRBJ2-7; 14 nucleotides align to TRBD2. With V trimmed by 5 bases and J by 7 bases, 4 bases remained unmatched. Germline CDR1 SQVTM, CDR2 ANQGSEA. This CDR3 has 13 residues. In nucleotides, the CDR3 is TGCAGCGTTCCGGGACTAGCGGGAGCAGAGCAGTACTTC. It is translated as CSVPGLAGAEQYF.

The rearrangement uses TRBV7-6 and TRBJ2-1, with unresolved D. This CDR3 region has 12 residues. V dropped 0 bases and J dropped 7 bases, with 4 bases sitting between them. The germline CDR1 and CDR2 sequences are SGHVS and FNYEAQ. CDR3 sequence reads: CASSLARNEQFF. For the CDR3, the DNA is TGTGCCAGCAGCTTAGCTCGGAATGAGCAGTTCTTC.

This chain joins TRBV4-1 and TRBJ1-5; a weak D match, TRBD1 (6 bases). The CDR3 extends over 13 amino acids. Germline CDR1 reads MGHRA; CDR2 reads YSYEKL. V lost 5 bases and J lost 1, with 6 bases in between. The CDR3 nucleotides are TGCGCCAGCAGCACAGGGAGCAATCAGCCCCAGCATTTT. This gives the protein CASSTGSNQPQHF.

This CDR3 is CASSPNRNNYGYTF. Written as DNA, the CDR3 is TGTGCCAGCAGCCCGAACAGGAATAACTATGGCTACACCTTC. This rearrangement joins TRBV11-2 to TRBJ1-2; tentatively, D is TRBD1 (5 bases). This CDR3 is 14 amino acids long. V lost 5 bases, J lost 1 base, and 11 bases lay in between. Germline values: CDR1 SGHAT, CDR2 FQNNGV. Supplemented by reference TRBV11-2 and TRBJ1-2, the full variable domain reads EAGVAQSPRYKIIEKRQSVAFWCNPISGHATLYWYQQILGQGPKLLIQFQNNGVVDDSQLPKDRFSAERLKGVDSTLKIQPAKLEDSAVYLCASSPNRNNYGYTFGSGTRLTVV.

The chain has TRBV5-8 and TRBJ1-1; D is unclear. Per germline, CDR1 SGHTS and CDR2 YDEGEE. V lost 2 bases and J 0 bases, leaving 5 bases between the germline ends. This CDR3 comprises 13 residues. CDR3 loop: CASSFQMNTEAFF. DNA of the CDR3: TGTGCCAGCAGCTTTCAAATGAACACTGAAGCTTTCTTT.